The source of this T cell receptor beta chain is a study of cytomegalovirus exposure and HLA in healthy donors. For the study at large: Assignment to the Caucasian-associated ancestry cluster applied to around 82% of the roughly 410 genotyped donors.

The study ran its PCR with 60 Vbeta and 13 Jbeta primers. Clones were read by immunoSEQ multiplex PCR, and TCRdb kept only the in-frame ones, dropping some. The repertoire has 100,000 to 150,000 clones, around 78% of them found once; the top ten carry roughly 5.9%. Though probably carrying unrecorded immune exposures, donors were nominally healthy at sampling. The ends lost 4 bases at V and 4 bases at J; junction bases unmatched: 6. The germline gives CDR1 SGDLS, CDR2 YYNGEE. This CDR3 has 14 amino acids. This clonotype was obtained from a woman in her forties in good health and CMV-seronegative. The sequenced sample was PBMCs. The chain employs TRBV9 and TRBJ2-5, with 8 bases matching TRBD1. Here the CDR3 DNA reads TGTGCCAGCAGCCCAGAGGACAGGGTAGAGACCCAGTACTTC. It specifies CASSPEDRVETQYF.